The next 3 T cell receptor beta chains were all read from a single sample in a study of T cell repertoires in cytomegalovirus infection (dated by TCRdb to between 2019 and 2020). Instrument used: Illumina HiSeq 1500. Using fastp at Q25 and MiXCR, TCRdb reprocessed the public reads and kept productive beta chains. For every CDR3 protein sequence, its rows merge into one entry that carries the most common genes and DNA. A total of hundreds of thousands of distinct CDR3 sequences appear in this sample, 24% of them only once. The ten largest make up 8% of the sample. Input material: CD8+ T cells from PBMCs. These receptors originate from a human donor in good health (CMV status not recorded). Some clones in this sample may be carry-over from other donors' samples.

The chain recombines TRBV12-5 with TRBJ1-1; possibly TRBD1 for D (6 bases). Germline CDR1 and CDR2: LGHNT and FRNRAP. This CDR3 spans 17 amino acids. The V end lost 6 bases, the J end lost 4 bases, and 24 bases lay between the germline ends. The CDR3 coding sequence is TGTGCTAGTGGCTTACATGTGGGGGGCAGGGGTCCCACTGAAGCTTTCTTT. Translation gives CASGLHVGGRGPTEAFF.

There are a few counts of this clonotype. This CDR3 is CASTNQGGRIRDSSYEQYV. In DNA, the CDR3 is TGTGCCAGCACTAACCAAGGGGGCCGGATAAGGGATAGCTCCTACGAGCAGTACGTC. The rearrangement joins TRBV28 to TRBJ2-7, with 7 bases identical to TRBD1. The trim removed 7 bases at V and 0 bases at J, leaving 21 bases unmatched. Germline V gene data show CDR1 as MDHEN and CDR2 as SYDVKM. The CDR3 sequence is 19 residues long.

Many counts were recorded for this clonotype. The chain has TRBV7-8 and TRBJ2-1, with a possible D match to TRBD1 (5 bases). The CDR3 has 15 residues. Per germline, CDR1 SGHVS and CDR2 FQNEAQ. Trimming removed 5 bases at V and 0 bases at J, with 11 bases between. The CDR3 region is CASSATASSYNEQFF. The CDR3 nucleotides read TGTGCCAGCAGCGCGACAGCGAGCTCCTACAATGAGCAGTTCTTC.